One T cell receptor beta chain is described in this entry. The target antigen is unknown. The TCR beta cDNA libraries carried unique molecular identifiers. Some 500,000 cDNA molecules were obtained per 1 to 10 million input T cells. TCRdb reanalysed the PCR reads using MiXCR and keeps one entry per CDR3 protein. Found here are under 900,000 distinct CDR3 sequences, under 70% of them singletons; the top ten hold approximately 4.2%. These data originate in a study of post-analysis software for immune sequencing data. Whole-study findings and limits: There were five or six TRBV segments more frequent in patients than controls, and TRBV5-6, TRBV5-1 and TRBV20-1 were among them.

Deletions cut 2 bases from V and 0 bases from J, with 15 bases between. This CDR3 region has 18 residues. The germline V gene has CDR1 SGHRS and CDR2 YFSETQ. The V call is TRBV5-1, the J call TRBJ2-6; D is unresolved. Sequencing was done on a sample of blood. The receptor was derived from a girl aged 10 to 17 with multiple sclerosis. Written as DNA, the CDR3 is TGCGCCAGCAGCTTCATTCCCGGGCGTACCTCTGGGGCCAACGTCCTGACTTTC. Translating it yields CASSFIPGRTSGANVLTF.